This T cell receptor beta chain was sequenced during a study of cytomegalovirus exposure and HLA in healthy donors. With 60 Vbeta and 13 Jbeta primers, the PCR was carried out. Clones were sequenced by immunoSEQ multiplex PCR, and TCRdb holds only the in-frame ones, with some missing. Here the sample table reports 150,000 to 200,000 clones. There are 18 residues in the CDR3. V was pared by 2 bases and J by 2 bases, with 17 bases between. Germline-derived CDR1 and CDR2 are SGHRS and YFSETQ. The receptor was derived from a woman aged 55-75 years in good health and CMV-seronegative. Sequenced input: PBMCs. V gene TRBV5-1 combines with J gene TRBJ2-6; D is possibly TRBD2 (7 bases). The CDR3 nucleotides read TGCGCCAGCAGCTTTGAAAGAGGGGGACTACCTGGGGCCAACGTCCTGACTTTC. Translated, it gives CASSFERGGLPGANVLTF.